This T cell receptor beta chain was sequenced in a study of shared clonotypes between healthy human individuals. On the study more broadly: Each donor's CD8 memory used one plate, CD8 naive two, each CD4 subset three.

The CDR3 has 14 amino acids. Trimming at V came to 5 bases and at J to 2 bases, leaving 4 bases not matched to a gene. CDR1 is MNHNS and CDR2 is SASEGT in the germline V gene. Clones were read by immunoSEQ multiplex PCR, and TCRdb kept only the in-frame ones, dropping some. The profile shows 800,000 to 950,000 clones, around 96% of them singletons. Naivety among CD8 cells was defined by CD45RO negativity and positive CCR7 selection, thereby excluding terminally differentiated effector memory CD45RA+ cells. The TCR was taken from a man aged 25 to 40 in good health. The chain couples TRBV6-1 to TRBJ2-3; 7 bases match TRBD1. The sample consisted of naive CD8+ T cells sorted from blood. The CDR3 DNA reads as TGTGCCAGCAGTCCGGGACAGCTCACAGATACGCAGTATTTT. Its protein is CASSPGQLTDTQYF.